This is a list of T cell receptor beta chains from one sample in a study of response to subunit inactivated influenza vaccine. TCRdb itself ran the RT-PCR reads through MiXCR, one entry per CDR3 protein. This sample has around 520,000 distinct CDR3 sequences, with around 25% found just once. Sample: CD4+ T cells sorted from PBMCs, taken less than 6 days after vaccination. All receptors derive from a man aged 50-60 years who received an inactivated influenza vaccine. The CDR3 runs from the conserved cysteine through the conserved F or W. The D gene is left open where the match is weak. Rows give clone size only sometimes, using once, few, many, or a class for an expanded clone.

J gene: TRBJ2-5; D gene: TRBD1; V gene: TRBV28; clone size: few; CDR3 protein: CASSLGGQPLRETQYF; CDR3 DNA: TGTGCCAGCAGTTTAGGGGGACAGCCCCTACGAGAGACCCAGTACTTC
J gene: TRBJ2-3; D gene: TRBD2; V gene: TRBV4-2; clone size: few; CDR3 protein: CASSHEPAGTSGRTDTQYF; CDR3 DNA: TGTGCCAGCAGCCACGAACCGGCCGGGACTAGCGGACGCACAGATACGCAGTATTTT
J gene: TRBJ2-1; D gene: NA; V gene: TRBV24-1; clone size: few; CDR3 protein: CATSDPGSTTYNEQFF; CDR3 DNA: TGTGCCACCAGTGACCCCGGGAGTACTACCTACAATGAGCAGTTCTTC
J gene: TRBJ2-6; D gene: NA; V gene: TRBV5-1; clone size: few; CDR3 protein: CASSFEVAGANVLTF; CDR3 DNA: TGCGCCAGCAGCTTTGAGGTAGCTGGGGCCAACGTCCTGACTTTC
J gene: TRBJ2-3; D gene: TRBD2; V gene: TRBV6-4; clone size: NA; CDR3 protein: CASSPRGLAGGFNTDTQYF; CDR3 DNA: TGTGCCAGCAGTCCACGGGGACTAGCGGGAGGTTTTAACACAGATACGCAGTATTTT
J gene: TRBJ2-1; D gene: NA; V gene: TRBV6-2/TRBV6-3; clone size: few; CDR3 protein: CASSYSIGRGIRNEQFF; CDR3 DNA: TGTGCCAGCAGTTACTCGATTGGCAGGGGTATTCGTAATGAGCAGTTCTTC
J gene: TRBJ2-7; D gene: NA; V gene: TRBV20-1; clone size: NA; CDR3 protein: CSANRVLDPYEQYF; CDR3 DNA: TGCAGTGCCAACAGGGTACTGGATCCCTACGAGCAGTACTTC
J gene: TRBJ2-3; D gene: NA; V gene: TRBV3-1; clone size: NA; CDR3 protein: CASSQDRPLSSATSTDTQYF; CDR3 DNA: TGTGCCAGCAGCCAAGATCGTCCCCTTTCCAGCGCCACTAGCACAGATACGCAGTATTTT
J gene: TRBJ2-1; D gene: TRBD2; V gene: TRBV20-1; clone size: many; CDR3 protein: CSAKRGYNEQFF; CDR3 DNA: TGCAGTGCAAAGCGGGGATACAATGAGCAGTTCTTC
J gene: TRBJ2-1; D gene: NA; V gene: TRBV29-1; clone size: few; CDR3 protein: CSVGLPRRGFNEQFF; CDR3 DNA: TGCAGCGTTGGGCTTCCTAGGCGGGGATTTAATGAGCAGTTCTTC
J gene: TRBJ1-1; D gene: NA; V gene: TRBV20-1; clone size: NA; CDR3 protein: CSASLYRDTEAFF; CDR3 DNA: TGCAGTGCTTCTTTATACAGGGACACTGAAGCTTTCTTT
J gene: TRBJ2-1; D gene: TRBD1; V gene: TRBV29-1; clone size: NA; CDR3 protein: CSVRQGQGDEQFF; CDR3 DNA: TGCAGCGTTAGGCAGGGACAGGGCGATGAGCAGTTCTTC
J gene: TRBJ1-2; D gene: TRBD1; V gene: TRBV5-1; clone size: few; CDR3 protein: CASSLGDRMGEGYTF; CDR3 DNA: TGCGCCAGCAGCTTGGGGGACAGGATGGGAGAAGGCTACACCTTC
J gene: TRBJ1-2; D gene: NA; V gene: TRBV6-1; clone size: few; CDR3 protein: CASSAIHRQAHYGYTF; CDR3 DNA: TGTGCCAGCAGTGCTATCCATAGACAGGCGCACTATGGCTACACCTTC
J gene: TRBJ2-1; D gene: NA; V gene: TRBV25-1; clone size: NA; CDR3 protein: CASSDLLPPGEQFF; CDR3 DNA: TGTGCCAGCAGTGATCTGCTTCCGCCCGGGGAGCAGTTCTTC
J gene: TRBJ2-5; D gene: NA; V gene: TRBV7-2; clone size: NA; CDR3 protein: CASSFPVEETETQYF; CDR3 DNA: TGTGCCAGCAGCTTCCCCGTGGAGGAAACAGAGACCCAGTACTTC
J gene: TRBJ2-5; D gene: NA; V gene: TRBV5-1; clone size: NA; CDR3 protein: CASSLAGGRSQETQYF; CDR3 DNA: TGCGCCAGCAGCTTGGCCGGCGGGCGGTCACAAGAGACCCAGTACTTC
J gene: TRBJ1-5; D gene: NA; V gene: TRBV6-1; clone size: NA; CDR3 protein: CASSSWREGNQPQHF; CDR3 DNA: TGTGCCAGCAGTAGCTGGAGGGAGGGCAATCAGCCCCAGCATTTT
J gene: TRBJ2-3; D gene: TRBD2; V gene: TRBV20-1; clone size: NA; CDR3 protein: CSASRTSGGRTDTQYF; CDR3 DNA: TGCAGTGCCTCCCGGACTAGCGGGGGCCGCACAGATACGCAGTATTTT
J gene: TRBJ2-1; D gene: TRBD2; V gene: TRBV13; clone size: many; CDR3 protein: CASSLATSGRALDEQFF; CDR3 DNA: TGTGCCAGCAGCTTAGCTACTAGCGGGAGGGCCTTGGATGAGCAGTTCTTC
J gene: TRBJ1-6; D gene: NA; V gene: TRBV19; clone size: few; CDR3 protein: CASARDRQNSPLHF; CDR3 DNA: TGTGCCAGCGCCCGGGACCGGCAGAATTCACCCCTCCACTTT
J gene: TRBJ2-7; D gene: NA; V gene: TRBV7-8; clone size: many; CDR3 protein: CASSPTQGYEQYF; CDR3 DNA: TGTGCCAGCTCCCCTACCCAGGGGTACGAGCAGTACTTC
J gene: TRBJ1-3; D gene: NA; V gene: TRBV5-1; clone size: NA; CDR3 protein: CASSLGVSTGNTIYF; CDR3 DNA: TGCGCCAGCAGCTTAGGGGTATCTACTGGAAACACCATATATTTT
J gene: TRBJ2-1; D gene: NA; V gene: TRBV5-1; clone size: few; CDR3 protein: CASNVYNEQFF; CDR3 DNA: TGCGCCAGCAACGTCTACAATGAGCAGTTCTTC
J gene: TRBJ1-1; D gene: NA; V gene: TRBV4-1; clone size: few; CDR3 protein: CASRLTGTANTEAFF; CDR3 DNA: TGCGCCAGCAGACTAACTGGGACTGCGAACACTGAAGCTTTCTTT
J gene: TRBJ2-1; D gene: NA; V gene: TRBV28; clone size: NA; CDR3 protein: CASSTYGIGNEQFF; CDR3 DNA: TGTGCCAGCAGTACTTACGGGATTGGGAATGAGCAGTTCTTC
J gene: TRBJ2-7; D gene: TRBD2; V gene: TRBV15; clone size: few; CDR3 protein: CATSPLAGRGEQYF; CDR3 DNA: TGTGCCACCAGCCCATTAGCGGGGAGGGGCGAGCAGTACTTC
J gene: TRBJ2-1; D gene: TRBD2; V gene: TRBV12-3/TRBV12-4; clone size: NA; CDR3 protein: CASSPTSAVNEQFF; CDR3 DNA: TGTGCCAGCAGCCCGACTAGCGCCGTAAATGAGCAGTTCTTC
J gene: TRBJ2-5; D gene: TRBD1; V gene: TRBV5-1; clone size: NA; CDR3 protein: CASSGLGQSQETQYF; CDR3 DNA: TGCGCCAGCAGCGGCCTGGGACAGAGCCAAGAGACCCAGTACTTC
J gene: TRBJ2-5; D gene: NA; V gene: TRBV20-1; clone size: NA; CDR3 protein: CSARDWTDPKETQYF; CDR3 DNA: TGCAGTGCTAGAGATTGGACAGACCCTAAAGAGACCCAGTACTTC
J gene: TRBJ2-6; D gene: NA; V gene: TRBV20-1; clone size: NA; CDR3 protein: CSALDAVGANVLTF; CDR3 DNA: TGCAGTGCTCTAGATGCAGTTGGGGCCAACGTCCTGACTTTC
J gene: TRBJ2-7; D gene: TRBD1; V gene: TRBV12-3/TRBV12-4; clone size: few; CDR3 protein: CASSLGTGVWEQYF; CDR3 DNA: TGTGCCAGCAGTTTAGGGACAGGGGTTTGGGAGCAGTACTTC
J gene: TRBJ2-3; D gene: TRBD2; V gene: TRBV29-1; clone size: NA; CDR3 protein: CSVSSGVASSTDTQYF; CDR3 DNA: TGCAGCGTCTCTAGCGGAGTTGCATCTAGCACAGATACGCAGTATTTT
J gene: TRBJ2-7; D gene: NA; V gene: TRBV7-3; clone size: many; CDR3 protein: CASSIGGTGAYEQYF; CDR3 DNA: TGTGCCAGCAGCATCGGGGGTACGGGAGCCTACGAGCAGTACTTC
J gene: TRBJ2-5; D gene: NA; V gene: TRBV20-1; clone size: NA; CDR3 protein: CSATGIKETQYF; CDR3 DNA: TGCAGTGCTACGGGAATTAAAGAGACCCAGTACTTC
J gene: TRBJ1-2; D gene: NA; V gene: TRBV5-5; clone size: NA; CDR3 protein: CASSLPRGGDGYTF; CDR3 DNA: TGTGCCAGCAGCTTGCCCAGGGGTGGGGATGGCTACACCTTC
J gene: TRBJ1-2; D gene: TRBD1; V gene: TRBV15; clone size: few; CDR3 protein: CATSRDGGQGTF; CDR3 DNA: TGTGCCACCAGCAGAGATGGGGGACAGGGTACCTTC
J gene: TRBJ2-5; D gene: NA; V gene: TRBV7-2; clone size: few; CDR3 protein: CASGSNQETQYF; CDR3 DNA: TGTGCCAGCGGTAGTAACCAAGAGACCCAGTACTTC
J gene: TRBJ2-1; D gene: TRBD1; V gene: TRBV5-1; clone size: few; CDR3 protein: CASRDRGASPSSYNEQFF; CDR3 DNA: TGCGCCAGCCGAGACAGGGGGGCGTCTCCGTCCTCCTACAATGAGCAGTTCTTC